This T cell receptor beta chain was documented in a study of control samples from healthy donors and cancer patients. Germline V lookup: CDR1 LNHNV, CDR2 YYDKDF (reference sequence). This CDR3 has 17 residues. V gave up 0 bases and J gave up 3 bases, with 17 bases separating them. Profiled with immunoSEQ multiplex PCR; TCRdb holds only in-frame clones, not every one. The sample lists 130,000 or so clones; roughly 91% were seen once. Sequencing was carried out using blood. This clonotype originated in a man between 35 and 55 years old in good health. The V call is TRBV15, the J call TRBJ1-2, with a possible D match to TRBD1 (5 bases). CDR3 sequence reads: CATSRDLGGAADYGYTF. The DNA of the CDR3 is TGTGCCACCAGCAGAGATCTAGGAGGGGCCGCAGACTATGGCTACACCTTC.